The 26 T cell receptor beta chains below all came from one sample that was sequenced in a study of T cell changes during pregnancy in multiple sclerosis. Using immunoSEQ multiplex PCR, the repertoire was profiled, and TCRdb retains in-frame clones only, with some absent. This sample carries 100,000 or so clones, about 91% of them seen once, and the ten largest clones take around 3.2%. The sample here was peripheral blood, taken in the second trimester of pregnancy. The source of these receptors is a female donor with multiple sclerosis, enrolled in a pregnancy study.

The table lists this clone with a count of one. The chain employs TRBV11-2 and TRBJ2-7; the D gene is possibly TRBD2 (5 bases). The V gene's germline CDR1 is SGHAT and CDR2 FQNNGV. The CDR3 contains 13 residues. Trimming left V 1 base short and J 4 bases short, with 8 bases between. CDR3 amino acids: CASSLGKRYEQYF. As DNA, the CDR3 is TGTGCCAGCAGCTTAGGAAAGCGGTACGAGCAGTACTTC.

This rearrangement joins TRBV7-6 to TRBJ2-7; 9 positions agree with TRBD2. Germline V gene data show CDR1 as SGHVS and CDR2 as FNYEAQ. Losses at the gene ends were 1 base for V and 4 bases for J; bases not matched to a gene: 5. The CDR3 has 15 residues. CDR3 in amino acids: CASSLEASGAYEQYF. The CDR3 DNA follows: TGTGCCAGCAGCTTAGAGGCTAGCGGGGCATACGAGCAGTACTTC.

The chain is built from TRBV6-1 and TRBJ1-5, with D tentatively TRBD1 (6 bases). This CDR3 has 16 residues. The ends were cut back, 0 bases at V and 7 bases at J, with 16 bases in the middle. Germline V lookup: CDR1 MNHNS, CDR2 SASEGT. This CDR3 reads CASSEALRGRGQPQHF. In DNA, the CDR3 is TGTGCCAGCAGTGAAGCGCTCAGGGGCCGAGGGCAGCCCCAGCATTTT.

The gene calls are TRBV10-3 and TRBJ2-7; weak D call: TRBD2 (6 bases). V lost 8 bases, J lost 4 bases, and 15 bases lay in between. This CDR3 has 13 residues. CDR1 is ENHRY, CDR2 SYGVKD, per germline. For the CDR3, the DNA is TGTGCCATCGGGGAGGACTACCTTTACGAGCAGTACTTC. Its protein product is CAIGEDYLYEQYF.

This chain links TRBV18 with TRBJ2-7; 14 bases are shared with TRBD2. The CDR3 loop spans 18 amino acids. Germline V gives CDR1 KGHSH, CDR2 LQKENI. Trimming at V came to 2 bases and at J to 1 base, leaving 7 bases not matched to a gene. The CDR3 DNA is TGTGCCAGCTCACCAGCCAGGGGACTAGCGGGAGTATCCTACGAGCAGTACTTC. This gives the protein CASSPARGLAGVSYEQYF.

This chain joins TRBV28 and TRBJ2-2; weak D call: TRBD2 (6 bases). Germline V gene data show CDR1 as MDHEN and CDR2 as SYDVKM. Trimming stripped 6 bases from V and 6 bases from J, with 17 bases between. This CDR3 contains 15 residues. The CDR3 DNA sequence: TGTGCCAGCAGAATCGGGACTCCTGCATCCGGGGAGCTGTTTTTT. As protein: CASRIGTPASGELFF.

The chain couples TRBV7-6 to TRBJ2-2, with D possibly being TRBD1 (6 bases). This CDR3 is 15 amino acids long. V lost 3 bases, J lost 2 bases, and 10 bases lay in between. Germline V gene lookup returns CDR1 SGHVS and CDR2 FNYEAQ. DNA for the CDR3: TGTGCCAGCAGCTTGGGGACATTTAACACCGGGGAGCTGTTTTTT. This gives the protein CASSLGTFNTGELFF.

The CDR3 spells CSVCQTGTGYYNEQFF. The CDR3 nucleotides read TGCAGCGTTTGCCAAACCGGGACAGGGTACTACAATGAGCAGTTCTTC. This rearrangement joins TRBV29-1 to TRBJ2-1, with 9 positions matching TRBD1. CDR3 length equals 16 residues. V lost 5 bases to trimming and J lost 3 bases; unmatched junction nucleotides: 11. Germline V CDR1 and CDR2: SQVTM, ANQGSEA.

V is TRBV19 and J is TRBJ2-7; 8 bases are shared with TRBD1. Trimming took 3 bases from V and 5 from J; bases not matched to a gene: 12. Germline V gene lookup returns CDR1 LNHDA and CDR2 SQIVND (reference sequence). This CDR3 has 16 amino acids. For the CDR3, the DNA is TGTGCCAGTAGTATCGGTGTGTTCCAGGGGGCAGACGAGCAGTACTTC. This sequence encodes CASSIGVFQGADEQYF.

V and J are TRBV7-8 and TRBJ2-2; 16 bases align to TRBD2. The germline V gene encodes CDR1 SGHVS and CDR2 FQNEAQ. This CDR3 region has 18 residues. With 5 bases clipped from V and 3 bases from J, the junction kept 6 bases outside the gene matches. CDR3 residues: CASSLGLAGGPDTGELFF. The DNA for the CDR3 is TGTGCCAGCAGCCTGGGACTAGCGGGAGGGCCAGACACCGGGGAGCTGTTTTTT.

The genes are TRBV7-8 and TRBJ2-7; TRBD1 aligns across 9 bases. The ends lost 5 bases at V and 7 bases at J; junction bases unmatched: 12. The germline gives CDR1 SGHVS, CDR2 FQNEAQ. This CDR3 has 15 amino acids. As DNA, the CDR3 is TGTGCCAGCAGCGAATTTTTCGGGACAGGGAGGGAGCAGTACTTC. Amino acid sequence: CASSEFFGTGREQYF.

This clone appeared a few times. The chain uses TRBV5-1 and TRBJ2-3; TRBD2 matches at 7 bases. This CDR3 is 18 amino acids long. Germline trimming cut 4 bases from V and 4 bases from J; bases unmatched to any gene: 18. Germline V gene lookup returns CDR1 SGHRS and CDR2 YFSETQ. CDR3 DNA: TGCGCCAGCAGCCTGACCCTGGGGGGGAGGGCCGCGGCAGATACGCAGTATTTT. It yields the protein CASSLTLGGRAAADTQYF.

This rearrangement joins TRBV30 to TRBJ2-4, with D possibly TRBD1 on 6 matching bases. The CDR3 totals 13 residues. Per the germline V gene, CDR1 is GTSNPN and CDR2 is SVGIG (reference sequence). Trimming pared 5 bases from V and 6 bases from J, leaving 14 bases between. CDR3 region: CAWRLRGLNIQYF. The CDR3 region has the DNA TGTGCCTGGCGTCTCAGGGGTCTAAACATTCAGTACTTC.

The CDR3 is CASSSSSASSYNEQFF. The CDR3 nucleotides read TGTGCCAGCTCATCTTCTAGCGCGAGCTCCTACAATGAGCAGTTCTTC. The chain uses TRBV18 and TRBJ2-1, with a weak D call TRBD2 (6 bases). Germline CDR1 reads KGHSH; CDR2 reads LQKENI. This CDR3 region has 16 residues. V was clipped by 5 bases and J by 0 bases, with 14 bases between them.

This rearrangement joins TRBV7-3 to TRBJ2-7, with TRBD1 matching over 9 bases. J lost 5 bases, V lost 3 bases, and 2 bases had no gene match. Germline V gene sequence: CDR1 SGHTA, CDR2 FQGTGA. CDR3 length: 13 amino acids. CDR3 region: CASSFTGGHEQYF. Written as DNA, the CDR3 is TGTGCCAGCAGCTTTACAGGGGGCCACGAGCAGTACTTC.

The V gene is TRBV23-1, the J gene TRBJ2-5, with a weak D call TRBD1 (6 bases). TRBV23-1 is an ORF, and what it does is uncertain. Trimming stripped 4 bases from V and 2 bases from J, with 11 bases between. This CDR3 contains 14 residues. DNA of the CDR3: TGCGCCAGCAGTCCAACAGGGTCGCAAGAGACCCAGTACTTC. The encoded protein is CASSPTGSQETQYF.

This chain joins TRBV2 and TRBJ1-1, with D possibly being TRBD1 (6 bases). The ends were cut back, 7 bases at V and 1 base at J, with 7 bases in the middle. The CDR3 contains 12 residues. Looked up from germline, CDR1 is SNHLY and CDR2 is FYNNEI. CDR3 bases: TGTGCCAGCAAGACAGGGAACACTGAAGCTTTCTTT. It is translated as CASKTGNTEAFF.

This chain links TRBV27 with TRBJ2-3, with no clear D. Germline V lookup: CDR1 MNHEY, CDR2 SMNVEV (reference sequence). The CDR3 has 17 amino acids. V lost 3 bases to trimming and J lost 1 base, with 17 bases between them. This chain's CDR3 is CASSFDSRLGGTDTQYF. The CDR3 DNA is TGTGCCAGCAGTTTCGACTCTCGGCTTGGCGGCACAGATACGCAGTATTTT.

The J gene is TRBJ2-7, the V gene TRBV6-1; no firm D call. CDR3 length equals 13 residues. V dropped 4 bases and J dropped 3 bases, with 10 bases sitting between them. Germline assignment: CDR1 MNHNS and CDR2 SASEGT. The CDR3 nucleotides read TGTGCCAGCAGTGCCAACAGAGTCTACGAGCAGTACTTC. This sequence encodes CASSANRVYEQYF.

V usage is TRBV15 and J usage is TRBJ2-2; possibly TRBD2 for D (6 bases). There are 16 residues in the CDR3. Germline assignment: CDR1 LNHNV and CDR2 YYDKDF (reference sequence). V was pared by 0 bases and J by 3 bases, with 11 bases between. CDR3 sequence reads: CATSRDAGLYTGELFF. The CDR3 DNA is TGTGCCACCAGCAGAGACGCGGGACTTTACACCGGGGAGCTGTTTTTT.

V and J are TRBV7-9 and TRBJ2-1; D is perhaps TRBD2 (6 bases). V lost 5 bases and J 5 bases, leaving 13 bases between the germline ends. This CDR3 region has 14 residues. Germline CDR1 reads SEHNR; CDR2 reads FQNEAQ (reference sequence). CDR3 in DNA: TGTGCCAGCAGCCCATTGTGGGGGGACAATGAGCAGTTCTTC. Translated, it gives CASSPLWGDNEQFF.

V is TRBV11-3 and J is TRBJ2-1; the D gene is possibly TRBD2 (6 bases). The CDR3 has 12 amino acids. V gave up 3 bases and J gave up 12 bases, with 12 bases separating them. Germline V lookup: CDR1 SGHNT, CDR2 YENEEA. The DNA of the CDR3 is TGTGCCAGCAGCTTCGGTGGGAGGTCGCAGTTCTTC. As protein: CASSFGGRSQFF.

This chain links TRBV28 with TRBJ1-2, with D unclear. Trimming took off 4 bases at V and 5 bases at J, with 11 bases between the two ends. This CDR3 is built from 13 residues. The germline gives CDR1 MDHEN, CDR2 SYDVKM. This chain's CDR3 is CASSSDGEYGYTF. The CDR3 bases are TGTGCCAGCAGTTCTGACGGAGAGTATGGCTACACCTTC.

The chain carries TRBV7-9 and TRBJ2-7, with 8 bases aligning to TRBD2. This CDR3 has 15 amino acids. Trimming took 5 bases from V and 7 from J; bases not matched to a gene: 13. Germline V gene data show CDR1 as SEHNR and CDR2 as FQNEAQ (reference sequence). The CDR3 bases are TGTGCCAGCAGCGCCCACGGGGGGGTGATCGGGGAGCAGTACTTC. Protein: CASSAHGGVIGEQYF.

This chain links TRBV18 with TRBJ2-3; TRBD2 aligns across 8 bases. Germline V gives CDR1 KGHSH, CDR2 LQKENI. V trimming: 3 bases; J trimming: 0 bases; junction bases outside the gene matches: 5. The CDR3 has 16 residues. The DNA for the CDR3 is TGTGCCAGCTCACCCAAAGCGGGAGCCAGCACAGATACGCAGTATTTT. This gives the protein CASSPKAGASTDTQYF.

CDR3 residues: CASSRTPLYEQYF. The CDR3 nucleotides are TGTGCCAGTAGCCGGACTCCGCTCTACGAGCAGTACTTC. This chain links TRBV19 with TRBJ2-7; D might be TRBD2 (5 bases). V was shortened by 6 bases and J by 3 bases, with 12 bases between the two germline ends. The CDR3 has 13 residues. The germline V gene encodes CDR1 LNHDA and CDR2 SQIVND (reference sequence).